The rows below give T cell receptor beta chains drawn from one sample of a study of T-cell reconstitution after alpha-beta-depleted transplantation in children. TCRdb analysed the PCR reads with MiXCR anew, one entry per CDR3 protein. The repertoire holds 450,000 to 500,000 distinct CDR3 sequences, with about an eighth as singletons. The input for sequencing was PBMCs from the stem cell graft donor, taken from the stem cell graft. The receptors derive from a human donor who donated a stem cell graft to a child with combined immunodeficiency. CDR3s include the opening cysteine and the closing phenylalanine or tryptophan.

TRBV18	TRBJ2-7	CASSGGWTSGTNYEQYF
TRBV20-1	TRBJ2-1	CSSSGTSGSNEQFF
TRBV12-3/TRBV12-4	TRBJ1-1	CASRRTGEYTEAFF
TRBV12-3/TRBV12-4	TRBJ2-6	CASSLIGISGANVLTF
TRBV20-1	TRBJ2-7	CSVARVSSYEQYF
TRBV6-1	TRBJ2-1	CASKIATGANEQFF
TRBV11-2	TRBJ2-3	CASSLDPIFTSTDTQYF
TRBV4-1	TRBJ1-6	CASSQDRRSPLHF
TRBV6-2/TRBV6-3	TRBJ2-1	CASSPSLSNEQFF
TRBV7-2	TRBJ2-5	CASSLITGGPHETQYF
TRBV6-6	TRBJ1-5	CASSYVGNQPQHF
TRBV27	TRBJ1-1	CASSLSDYTEAFF
TRBV12-3/TRBV12-4	TRBJ1-1	CASSLTPGKDTEAFF
TRBV20-1	TRBJ2-5	CSARDWLRGTRETQYF
TRBV3-1	TRBJ2-5	CASSQDAGIIGETQYF
TRBV27	TRBJ1-1	CASSPRGNTEAFF
TRBV2	TRBJ2-3	CASSEVGGTSTDTQYF
TRBV10-3	TRBJ2-1	CAITPGETYNEQFF
TRBV6-5	TRBJ2-1	CASSYSPGQYNEQFF
TRBV15	TRBJ2-1	CATSSYNKVNNEQFF
TRBV7-9	TRBJ1-6	CASSFSVRQDGKSPLHF
TRBV10-3	TRBJ1-4	CAAAGTKNEKLFF
TRBV7-2	TRBJ2-1	CASSYDSDNEQFF
TRBV12-3/TRBV12-4	TRBJ2-7	CASSFRRHAYEQYF
TRBV27	TRBJ2-3	CASMWGGPFGDTQYF
TRBV20-1	TRBJ2-7	CSASQRRVGIYEQYF
TRBV12-3/TRBV12-4	TRBJ1-6	CASRARVTSSYNSPLHF
TRBV5-1	TRBJ2-3	CASSHDPTDTQYF
TRBV12-3/TRBV12-4	TRBJ2-5	CASRTSGVEETQYF
TRBV6-4	TRBJ1-4	CASSPWLGGSETTNEKLFF
TRBV18	TRBJ2-3	CASSLRTGTPTDTQYF